A single sample is the source of the 15 T cell receptor beta chains below, sequenced in a study of cytomegalovirus exposure and HLA in healthy donors. PCR involved 60 Vbeta and 13 Jbeta primers. Sequencing used immunoSEQ multiplex PCR; TCRdb keeps in-frame clones, though not all of them. The table shows about 160,000 clones, with around 75% occurring only once. Source material: PBMCs. The receptors shown here come from a woman in her fifties or sixties in good health and CMV-seropositive.

The chain uses TRBV5-1 and TRBJ1-4; D is perhaps TRBD1 (5 bases). The CDR3 spans 13 residues. Trimming removed 2 bases from V and 11 bases from J, with 13 bases in between. Germline CDR1 and CDR2: SGHRS and YFSETQ. Here the CDR3 reads CASSFGGVEKLFF. Here the CDR3 DNA reads TGCGCCAGCAGCTTCGGGGGTGTGGAGAAACTGTTTTTT.

The chain couples TRBV29-1 to TRBJ1-1, with D possibly TRBD1 on 5 matching bases. V was pared by 4 bases and J by 1 base, with 10 bases between. Germline V lookup: CDR1 SQVTM, CDR2 ANQGSEA. The CDR3 is made up of 13 amino acids. The CDR3 DNA reads TGCAGCGTTGCTACAGGCAGGAACACTGAAGCTTTCTTT. It translates to CSVATGRNTEAFF.

This chain uses TRBV5-8 with TRBJ2-1, with 10 positions matching TRBD1. The germline gives CDR1 SGHTS, CDR2 YDEGEE. After removal of 0 bases from V and 7 bases from J, the junction contained 7 bases not matched to a gene. The CDR3 sequence is 16 residues long. The CDR3 bases are TGTGCCAGCAGCTTGGTAGGACAGGGGGGCCAGAATGAGCAGTTCTTC. Residues: CASSLVGQGGQNEQFF.

The chain employs TRBV6-1 and TRBJ1-2, with D possibly matching TRBD1 (5 bases). The V gene lost 4 bases and the J gene lost 8 bases, with 14 bases spanning the gap. The CDR3 covers 13 residues. Looked up from germline, CDR1 is MNHNS and CDR2 is SASEGT. The CDR3 region is CASSVYTGAGYTF. The DNA of the CDR3 is TGTGCCAGCAGTGTGTACACTGGGGCGGGCTACACCTTC.

The chain couples TRBV19 to TRBJ1-3, with D uncertain. The V gene's germline CDR1 is LNHDA and CDR2 SQIVND (reference sequence). Trimming took 2 bases from V and 2 from J, leaving 7 bases between them. This CDR3 is built from 14 residues. The CDR3, as DNA: TGTGCCAGTAGTATACGGGGAGCTGGAAACACCATATATTTT. Encoded protein: CASSIRGAGNTIYF. The whole variable domain, filled in from reference TRBV19 and TRBJ1-3, reads DGGITQSPKYLFRKEGQNVTLSCEQNLNHDAMYWYRQDPGQGLRLIYYSQIVNDFQKGDIAEGYSVSREKKESFPLTVTSAQKNPTAFYLCASSIRGAGNTIYFGEGSWLTVV.

This chain uses TRBV2 with TRBJ1-2, with 9 bases lining up with TRBD1. Germline V gene data show CDR1 as SNHLY and CDR2 as FYNNEI. The CDR3 has 12 residues. V was pared by 6 bases and J by 8 bases, with 4 bases of the junction left unmatched. DNA for the CDR3: TGTGCCAGCAGCCTTGGGACAGGGGGCTACACCTTC. Protein: CASSLGTGGYTF.

The chain links TRBV18 to TRBJ1-1, with 7 bases that match TRBD1. After removal of 4 bases from V and 1 base from J, the junction contained 6 bases not matched to a gene. Germline V gene sequence: CDR1 KGHSH, CDR2 LQKENI. This CDR3 has 15 residues. The CDR3 coding sequence is TGTGCCAGCTCACGGAGGGACAGAACGAACACTGAAGCTTTCTTT. This codes for CASSRRDRTNTEAFF. The variable domain in full, with the rest retrieved from reference TRBV18 and TRBJ1-1, is NAGVMQNPRHLVRRRGQEARLRCSPMKGHSHVYWYRQLPEEGLKFMVYLQKENIIDESGMPKERFSAEFPKEGPSILRIQQVVRGDSAAYFCASSRRDRTNTEAFFGQGTRLTVV.

The chain is built from TRBV7-3 and TRBJ2-3; 7 bases fit TRBD1. CDR3 length: 15 residues. Germline CDR1 is SGHTA and CDR2 is FQGTGA. V shed 4 bases, J shed 4 bases, and the junction held 8 bases outside the gene matches. The CDR3 DNA follows: TGTGCCAGCAGCTCTCGAGGGGGCCCCCCAGATACGCAGTATTTT. This gives the protein CASSSRGGPPDTQYF.

The chain is built from TRBV5-1 and TRBJ1-3, with D perhaps TRBD1 (6 bases). Germline V gives CDR1 SGHRS, CDR2 YFSETQ. V lost 4 bases to trimming and J lost 4 bases, with 15 bases between them. This CDR3 region has 15 residues. The CDR3 loop reads CASSADRTGGNTIYF. The CDR3 DNA follows: TGCGCCAGCAGCGCCGACAGGACGGGAGGAAACACCATATATTTT.

V is TRBV19 and J is TRBJ2-1; 9 bases agree with TRBD1. Trimming took 4 bases from V and 4 from J; bases not matched to a gene: 5. CDR1 LNHDA and CDR2 SQIVND come from the germline V gene (reference sequence). The CDR3 has 15 residues. The CDR3 nucleotides are TGTGCCAGTAGTACCCTCGGGACAGGGTACAATGAGCAGTTCTTC. This gives the protein CASSTLGTGYNEQFF.

The CDR3 DNA follows: TGCGCCAGCAGCCCCGGGACAGGGGGCCGGGAGCTGTTTTTT. This encodes CASSPGTGGRELFF. The chain is built from TRBV5-1 and TRBJ2-2; TRBD1 matches at 12 bases. This CDR3 contains 14 residues. Per germline, CDR1 SGHRS and CDR2 YFSETQ. Trimming removed 4 bases from V and 9 bases from J; junction bases left unmatched: 4.

Comments on this clone: At one boundary the junction diverges from the germline segment, which might be a read error. This sequence joins TRBV7-9 and TRBJ2-1, with D maybe TRBD2 (5 bases). Per the germline V gene, CDR1 is SEHNR and CDR2 is FQNEAQ (reference sequence). CDR3 size: 12 residues. The CDR3 coding sequence is TGTTCCAGCACTCTAGAGGGCAATGAGCAGTTCTTC. Amino acid sequence: CSSTLEGNEQFF.

This chain uses TRBV10-1 with TRBJ1-2; a weak D match, TRBD1 (6 bases). Germline V CDR1 and CDR2: WNHNN, SYGVQD (reference sequence). The CDR3 consists of 15 residues. Between the trimmed V and J ends, which lost 2 bases and 8 bases, there was a span of 18 bases. The CDR3 loop reads CASSEGVQGLNGYTF. CDR3 coding DNA: TGCGCCAGCAGTGAGGGAGTTCAGGGGCTGAACGGCTACACCTTC.

This clone was seen a few times. The genes are TRBV4-1 and TRBJ2-1; 7 bases are a match to TRBD1. CDR3 length: 14 amino acids. Per germline, CDR1 MGHRA and CDR2 YSYEKL. Losses at the gene ends were 4 bases for V and 5 bases for J; bases not matched to a gene: 5. Here the CDR3 reads CASSPGQHNNEQFF. The CDR3 bases are TGCGCCAGCAGCCCGGGACAGCACAACAATGAGCAGTTCTTC.

V and J are TRBV30 and TRBJ1-2; D perhaps matches TRBD1 (6 bases). Trimming shortened V by 4 bases and J by 2 bases, and 17 bases separated the two germline ends. The CDR3 has 15 amino acids. Germline assignment: CDR1 GTSNPN and CDR2 SVGIG (reference sequence). The CDR3 reads CAWTETGGLNYGYTF. In DNA form, the CDR3 reads TGTGCCTGGACCGAGACAGGAGGCCTAAACTATGGCTACACCTTC.